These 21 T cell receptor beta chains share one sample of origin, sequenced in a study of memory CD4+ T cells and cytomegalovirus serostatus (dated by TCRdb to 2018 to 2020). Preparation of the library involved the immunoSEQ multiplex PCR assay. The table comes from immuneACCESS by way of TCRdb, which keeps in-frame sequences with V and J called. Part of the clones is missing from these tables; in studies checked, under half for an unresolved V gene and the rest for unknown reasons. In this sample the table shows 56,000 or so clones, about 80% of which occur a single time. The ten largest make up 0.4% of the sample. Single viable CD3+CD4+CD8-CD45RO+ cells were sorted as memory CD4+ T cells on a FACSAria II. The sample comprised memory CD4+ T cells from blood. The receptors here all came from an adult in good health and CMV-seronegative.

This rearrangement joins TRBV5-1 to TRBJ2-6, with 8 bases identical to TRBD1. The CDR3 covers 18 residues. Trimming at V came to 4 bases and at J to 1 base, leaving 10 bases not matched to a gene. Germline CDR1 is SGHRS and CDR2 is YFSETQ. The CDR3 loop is CASSPSHRGKSGANVLTF. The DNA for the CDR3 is TGCGCCAGCAGCCCATCTCACAGGGGGAAATCTGGGGCCAACGTCCTGACTTTC. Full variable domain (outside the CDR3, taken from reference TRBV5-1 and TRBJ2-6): KAGVTQTPRYLIKTRGQQVTLSCSPISGHRSVSWYQQTPGQGLQFLFEYFSETQRNKGNFPGRFSGRQFSNSRSEMNVSTLELGDSALYLCASSPSHRGKSGANVLTFGAGSRLTVL.

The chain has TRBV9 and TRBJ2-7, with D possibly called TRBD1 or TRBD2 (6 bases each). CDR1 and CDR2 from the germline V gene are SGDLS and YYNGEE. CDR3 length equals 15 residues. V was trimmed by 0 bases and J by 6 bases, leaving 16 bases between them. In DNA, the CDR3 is TGTGCCAGCAGCGTAGGGTTCGGGGGCTGGAGCGAGCAGTACTTC. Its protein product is CASSVGFGGWSEQYF. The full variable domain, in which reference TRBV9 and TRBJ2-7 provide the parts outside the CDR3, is DSGVTQTPKHLITATGQRVTLRCSPRSGDLSVYWYQQSLDQGLQFLIQYYNGEERAKGNILERFSAQQFPDLHSELNLSSLELGDSALYFCASSVGFGGWSEQYFGPGTRLTVT.

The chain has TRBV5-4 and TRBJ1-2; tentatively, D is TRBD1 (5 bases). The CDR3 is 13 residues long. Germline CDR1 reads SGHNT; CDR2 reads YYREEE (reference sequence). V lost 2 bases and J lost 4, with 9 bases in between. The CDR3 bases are TGTGCCAGCAGCTTTGACAGCAGCTATGGCTACACCTTC. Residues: CASSFDSSYGYTF.

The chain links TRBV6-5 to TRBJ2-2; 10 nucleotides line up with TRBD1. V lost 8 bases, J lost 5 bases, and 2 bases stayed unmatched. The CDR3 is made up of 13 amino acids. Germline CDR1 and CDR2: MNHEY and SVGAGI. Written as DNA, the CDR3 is TGTGCCAGCCGGACAGGGGGAACCGGGGAGCTGTTTTTT. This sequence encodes CASRTGGTGELFF.

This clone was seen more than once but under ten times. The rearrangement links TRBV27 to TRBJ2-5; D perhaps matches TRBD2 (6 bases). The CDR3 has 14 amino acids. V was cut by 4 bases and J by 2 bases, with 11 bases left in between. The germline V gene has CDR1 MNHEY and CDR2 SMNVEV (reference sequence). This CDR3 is CASSSSRGQETQYF. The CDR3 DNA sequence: TGTGCCAGCAGTTCCTCTCGGGGGCAAGAGACCCAGTACTTC.

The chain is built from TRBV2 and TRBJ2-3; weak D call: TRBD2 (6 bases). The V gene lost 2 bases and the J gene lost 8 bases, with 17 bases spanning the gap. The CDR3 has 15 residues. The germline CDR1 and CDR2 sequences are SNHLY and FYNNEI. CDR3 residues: CASSERTSRGGTQYF. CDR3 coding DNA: TGTGCCAGCAGTGAACGGACTTCCCGGGGAGGTACGCAGTATTTT.

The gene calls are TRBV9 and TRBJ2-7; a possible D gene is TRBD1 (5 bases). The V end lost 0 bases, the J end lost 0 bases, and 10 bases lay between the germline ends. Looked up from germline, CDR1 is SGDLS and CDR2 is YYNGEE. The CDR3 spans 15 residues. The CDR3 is CASSVGTYSSYEQYF. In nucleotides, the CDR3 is TGTGCCAGCAGCGTAGGGACATACTCCTCCTACGAGCAGTACTTC.

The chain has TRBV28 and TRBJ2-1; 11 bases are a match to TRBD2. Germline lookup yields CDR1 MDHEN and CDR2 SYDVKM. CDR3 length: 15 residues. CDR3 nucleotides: TGTGCTTGCCGTACTAGCGGGAGTTCCTACAATGAGCAGTTCTTC. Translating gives CACRTSGSSYNEQFF.

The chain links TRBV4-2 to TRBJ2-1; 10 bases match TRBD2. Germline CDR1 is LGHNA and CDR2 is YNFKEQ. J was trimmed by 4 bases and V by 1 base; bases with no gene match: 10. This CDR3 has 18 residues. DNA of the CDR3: TGTGCCAGCAGCCAAGGGACTAGCGGAACCCTAAAGTACAATGAGCAGTTCTTC. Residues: CASSQGTSGTLKYNEQFF.

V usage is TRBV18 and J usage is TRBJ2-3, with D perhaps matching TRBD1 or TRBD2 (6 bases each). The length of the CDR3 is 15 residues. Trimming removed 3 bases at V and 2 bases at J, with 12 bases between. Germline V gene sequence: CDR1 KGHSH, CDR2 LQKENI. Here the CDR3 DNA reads TGTGCCAGCTCACCCTGGGGGGCCTTCACAGATACGCAGTATTTT. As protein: CASSPWGAFTDTQYF.

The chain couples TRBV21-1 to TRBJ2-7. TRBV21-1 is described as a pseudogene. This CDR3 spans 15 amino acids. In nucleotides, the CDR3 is TGTGCCAGCAGCAAAGTAGCCGGACGTAGGAACGAGCAGTACTTC. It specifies CASSKVAGRRNEQYF.

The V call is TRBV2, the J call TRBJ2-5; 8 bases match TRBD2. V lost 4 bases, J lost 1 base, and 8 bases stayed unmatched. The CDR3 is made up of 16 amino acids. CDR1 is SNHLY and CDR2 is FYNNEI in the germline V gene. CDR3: CASSGGRGASQETQYF. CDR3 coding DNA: TGTGCCAGCAGTGGAGGGCGGGGGGCCTCCCAAGAGACCCAGTACTTC.

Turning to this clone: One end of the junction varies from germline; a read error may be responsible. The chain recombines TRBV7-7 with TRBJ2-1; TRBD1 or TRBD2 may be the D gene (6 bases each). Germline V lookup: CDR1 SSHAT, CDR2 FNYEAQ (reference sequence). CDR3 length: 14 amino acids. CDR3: CASSLGGSYNEQFF. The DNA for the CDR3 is TGTGCTAGCAGCTTAGGGGGGTCCTACAATGAGCAGTTCTTC. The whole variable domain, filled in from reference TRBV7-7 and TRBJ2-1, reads GAGVSQSPRYKVTKRGQDVTLRCDPISSHATLYWYQQALGQGPEFLTYFNYEAQPDKSGLPSDRFSAERPEGSISTLTIQRTEQRDSAMYRCASSLGGSYNEQFFGPGTRLTVL.

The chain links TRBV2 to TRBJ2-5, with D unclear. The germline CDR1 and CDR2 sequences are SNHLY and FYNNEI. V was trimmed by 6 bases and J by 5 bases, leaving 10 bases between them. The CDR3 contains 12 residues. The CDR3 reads CASSVPRETQYF. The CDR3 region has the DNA TGTGCCAGCAGCGTCCCGCGGGAGACCCAGTACTTC.

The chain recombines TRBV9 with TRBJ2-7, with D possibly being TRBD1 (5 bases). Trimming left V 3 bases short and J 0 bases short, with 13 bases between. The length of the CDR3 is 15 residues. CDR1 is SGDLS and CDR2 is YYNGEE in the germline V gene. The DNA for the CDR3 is TGTGCCAGCAGCGCCGGACAAGTCGGCTCCTACGAGCAGTACTTC. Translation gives CASSAGQVGSYEQYF.

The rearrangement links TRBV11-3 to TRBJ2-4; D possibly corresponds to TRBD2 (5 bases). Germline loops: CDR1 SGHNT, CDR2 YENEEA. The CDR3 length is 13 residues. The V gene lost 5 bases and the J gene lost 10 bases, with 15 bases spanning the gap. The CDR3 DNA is TGTGCCAGCAGCCCCCAGGTTGGGGAGATTCAGTACTTC. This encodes CASSPQVGEIQYF.

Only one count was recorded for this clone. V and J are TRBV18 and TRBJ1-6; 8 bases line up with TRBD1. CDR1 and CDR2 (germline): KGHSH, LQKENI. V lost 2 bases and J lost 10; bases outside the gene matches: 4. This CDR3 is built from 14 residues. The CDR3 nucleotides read TGTGCCAGCTCACCAGGGACAGGCGGATCACCCCTCCACTTT. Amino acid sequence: CASSPGTGGSPLHF.

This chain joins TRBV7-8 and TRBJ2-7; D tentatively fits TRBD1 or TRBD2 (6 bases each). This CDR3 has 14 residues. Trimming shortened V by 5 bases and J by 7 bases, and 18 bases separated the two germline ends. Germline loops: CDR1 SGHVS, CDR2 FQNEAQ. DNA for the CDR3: TGTGCCAGCAGCGAGGGGGGTTATTATGGGGAGCAGTACTTC. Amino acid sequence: CASSEGGYYGEQYF.

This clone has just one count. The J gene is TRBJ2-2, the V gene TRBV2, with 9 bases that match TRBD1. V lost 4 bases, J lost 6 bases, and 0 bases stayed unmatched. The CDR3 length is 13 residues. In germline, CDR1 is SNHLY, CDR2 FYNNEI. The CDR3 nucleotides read TGTGCCAGCAGTGGACAGGGGGCCGGGGAGCTGTTTTTT. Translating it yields CASSGQGAGELFF.

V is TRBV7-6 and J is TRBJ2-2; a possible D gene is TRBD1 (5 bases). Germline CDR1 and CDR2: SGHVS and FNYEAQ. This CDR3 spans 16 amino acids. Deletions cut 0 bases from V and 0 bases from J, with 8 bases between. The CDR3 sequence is CASSLASTANTGELFF. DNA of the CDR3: TGTGCCAGCAGCTTAGCCTCGACAGCGAACACCGGGGAGCTGTTTTTT.

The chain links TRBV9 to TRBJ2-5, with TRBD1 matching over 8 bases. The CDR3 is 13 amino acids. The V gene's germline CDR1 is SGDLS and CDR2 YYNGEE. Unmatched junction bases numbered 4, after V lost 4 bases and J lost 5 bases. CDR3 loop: CASSPDRAETQYF. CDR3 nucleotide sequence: TGTGCCAGCAGCCCGGACAGGGCTGAGACCCAGTACTTC.